The present entry profiles one T cell receptor (beta chain) with its context. This CDR3 spans 13 amino acids. Trimming shortened V by 3 bases and J by 6 bases, and 9 bases separated the two germline ends. The germline gives CDR1 SGHTA, CDR2 FQGNSA. These data are taken from a study of blood T cell repertoires in COVID-19. Across the study: Acute and convalescent COVID-19 samples came from the United States, Italy and Spain. The analysed material was cDNA or gDNA that came from T cells, B-cell-depleted T cells, or PBMCs.

Study processing details: Cell counts per sample came from amplifying reference gene primers. This table comes from immunoSEQ multiplex PCR, and its TCRdb copy is limited to in-frame clones, with some not included. From that table come the V and J calls and clone size; the DNA was used to work out D and trimming. The sample holds approximately 130,000 clones, approximately 85% seen once. The chain links TRBV7-2 to TRBJ2-1; maybe TRBD2 (6 bases). This TCR was recovered from a human donor in a cohort sampled during active COVID-19. Sequenced material: peripheral blood. This CDR3 reads CASSFVSGNEQFF. In DNA form, the CDR3 reads TGTGCCAGCAGCTTCGTTAGCGGCAATGAGCAGTTCTTC.